This T cell receptor (beta chain) was obtained from a study of cytomegalovirus exposure and HLA in healthy donors (dated by TCRdb to about 2017). In terms of the full investigation: An earlier analysis of approximately 640 of the donors reported approximately 300 Gb of sequence data and around 120 million unique TCR beta sequences from 150 million to 200 million T cells. On average, over 200,000 unique TCR beta nucleotide sequences were sequenced per donor among roughly 430 genotyped donors of the cohort, with roughly 18% of those sequences being non-productive. Of the roughly 410 genotyped donors, 70% to 90% were placed in the genetic ancestry cluster associated with self-reported Caucasian donors. In an earlier analysis of several hundred of the donors, high-throughput TCR beta sequencing was used to judge whether each TCR beta V gene segment behaved as functional or pseudogenic. Roughly 5 DR-DQ haplotypes were handled as single units for association and clustering, since linkage in the cohort was strong. Donor age, sex, ethnicity and CMV serostatus were collected together with the repertoire data. The later analysis used no new phenotypic data to find candidate immune exposures, relying instead on TCR beta sequences and their occurrence across donors. Genome-wide SNP genotypes for about 65% of the 666 donors were used in a later genetic analysis, which treated that subset as a discovery cohort. An early release covering some 640 HLA-typed donors comprised about 300 gigabases of sequencing data and approximately 85 million unique TCR sequences. The number of typed donors differed by locus: 629-630 for A, B, C, DRB1 and DQB1; 522 for DQA1; around 580 for DPA1; and about 470 for DPB1. Every discovery cohort repertoire had been produced on one sequencing platform. Along with the roughly 670-subject first cohort, a separate validation cohort of over 90 different subjects was used. The aim of the study was to test whether cataloging public T cell receptors could identify signatures of past pathogen exposure. To predict cytomegalovirus infection status, the study brought together high-throughput TCR immunosequencing, statistical association of individual TCRs with disease status, and machine learning. A later analysis re-analyzed previously published TCR beta repertoires from hundreds of donors and added high-resolution HLA genotyping to study TCR occurrence patterns. Using immunosequencing, the study profiled T cell repertoires from about 620 subjects and related those repertoires to cytomegalovirus serostatus. HLA typing covered class I and class II loci at four-digit resolution. The paper's findings and limits, for the study overall: A further reported finding was that TCR beta sequences accurately predicted the HLA-A and HLA-B alleles for most subjects in the first cohort. The classifier was reported to diagnose cytomegalovirus status with high specificity and sensitivity in both the original cohort and the validation cohort. A later analysis associated about 17,000 TCR beta sequences with specific HLA alleles at a false discovery rate of 0.05. Linkage disequilibrium might explain the correlated functional status among segregating V segments, but an unknown experimental factor could not be excluded. Because some donors lacked HLA typing at each locus, the association tests relied only on the typed subset. The presence/absence analyses assumed that sequencing depth was roughly uniform across donors, and that assumption may not be true. A few of the identified cytomegalovirus-associated TCR beta chains were confirmed in vitro to be specific for cytomegalovirus antigens. In a later analysis, TCR association rates were found to vary across HLA loci, with the most associated TCRs seen for DRB1 alleles and the fewest for HLA-C alleles. A cluster of highly shared sequence variants was judged likely to represent a technical artifact of the sequencing pipeline. In a later analysis, HLA-associated TCR beta chains showed more clonal expansion and lower generation probabilities than non-associated chains that were equally common. The study gave a list of more than 150 TCR beta chains associated with cytomegalovirus. In a later analysis, most CMV-associated TCR beta chains were found to appear HLA-restricted, with HLA associations seemingly driven largely by CMV exposure. Strong co-occurrence of HLA alleles, especially DR and DQ, made assigning TCR associations to individual alleles difficult. In this cohort, only TCR beta chains were sequenced, and detectable features were limited by the absence of alpha or paired-chain data. Because the 87-base-pair reads could not distinguish some IMGT-functional V segments, including TRBV6-2 and TRBV6-3, those segments were excluded. Some 16 rarely observed V segments, including chromosome 9 orphons, were excluded from the earlier analysis of approximately 500 of the donors because counts were too low. The authors suggested that the approach could potentially be extended to other disease states and immunological phenotypes. Most TCR sequences were seen in very few donors, while some public TCRs were found in many individuals. According to a later genetic analysis, donors in an Asian-associated ancestry cluster had fewer N-insertions in productive TCRs than the roughly 660-donor mean. Several of the top co-occurrence clusters appeared to be linked to parvovirus B19, influenza, CMV and Epstein-Barr virus, according to a later analysis. Broadly in line with IMGT annotations, most TCR beta V segments showed up in productive rearrangements about 90% or about 30% of the time in an earlier analysis of 450 to 750 of the donors. A later genetic analysis associated a missense DCLRE1C variant with V-gene and J-gene trimming of TCR beta chains, and an independent cohort replicated the association. The only immune exposure information available for the cohort was CMV serostatus.

Libraries were constructed by the immunoSEQ multiplex PCR assay. For the multiplex PCR, a mixture combining 60 forward primers for TCR Vbeta segments and 13 reverse primers for TCR Jbeta segments was used. Amplification of the CDR3 region of rearranged TCR beta genes was performed with a multiplex PCR assay on genomic DNA. The Illumina HiSeq System was used to sequence the amplified TCR beta libraries as 87-base-pair reads. The published analysis was carried out like this. A later analysis counted some 74 million unique TCR beta chains across the 500 to 850 repertoires, and about 10 million of these chains were shared by at least two donors. Raw reads were error-corrected and collapsed into unique sequences by a nearest-neighbor algorithm in which closely related sequences were merged to remove PCR and sequencing errors. CDR3 sequences were aligned to IMGT reference sequences to assign V, D and J gene segments. For a sequence to be retained, at least a six-nucleotide match to both a V gene segment and a J gene segment was required. Rearrangements were classified as productive when the CDR3 lacked stop codons and remained in frame with V and J, and all other rearrangements were classified as non-productive. Following IMGT convention, CDR3 was defined as the stretch from the second conserved V-encoded cysteine to the conserved J-encoded phenylalanine. In an earlier analysis of more than 550 of the donors, sequences lacking an unambiguous match to a single V gene segment were excluded. An earlier analysis of a few hundred of the donors called V segments functional above 56.7% productive rearrangements and segregating when the between-donor standard deviation exceeded 5%. A statistical classification framework was developed to diagnose cytomegalovirus status using the catalog of TCR beta chain sequences. A later analysis assigned V and J genes by comparing TCR nucleotide sequences with IMGT/GENE-DB human TR gene sequences. Using the TCRdist pipeline, a later analysis assigned CDR3 sequences along with most-parsimonious VDJ recombination scenarios. A later analysis defined each TCR beta chain by its CDR3 amino acid sequence plus V-gene family, and excluded reads lacking a unique V-gene family. As a way to deal with suspected cross-contamination and a sequencing artifact, a later analysis dropped 450 to 700 nucleotide sequences that were highly shared and had low generation probability. A later analysis calculated a clonal expansion index for each public chain from normalized within-repertoire ranks of inferred template counts. A later analysis computed generation probabilities with a VDJ recombination model fitted to out-of-frame rearrangements, and checked the results against IGoR. A later analysis scored TCR-TCR, TCR-HLA and TCR-CMV co-occurrence with hypergeometric tests, applying a repertoire-size bias correction to TCR pairs. In a later analysis, false discovery rates were estimated by permuting HLA or CMV assignments 20 times. A later analysis grouped co-occurring TCRs with DBSCAN, adding TCRdist sequence similarity when clustering within HLA-allele-positive subsets. Co-occurrence clustering excluded repertoires with fewer than 30,000 or more than 120,000 public chains, plus five with anomalous nucleotide sharing. TCRdb provides this immuneACCESS table in a form limited to in-frame rearrangements. Some clones are lacking; in checked studies, under half of them reflect an unresolved V gene, and why the rest are absent is not known. Clone size and V and J calls were adopted from that table, with D and trimming inferred from the DNA. For this sample the table gives 150,000 to 200,000 clones, of which approximately 80% were detected only once. 1.7% of the sample goes to the ten largest clones.

The cohort was made up of 650 to 700 healthy bone marrow donors. Cohort members were all nominally healthy when sampled, although unrecorded immune exposures were likely present. The donor was CMV seronegative and was included in the group of about 350 seronegative cohort members. A peripheral blood sample was collected from each donor, and TCR beta sequencing was performed on peripheral blood mononuclear cells. The Qiagen DNeasy Blood Extraction Kit was used to extract genomic DNA from the blood cell samples. Concerning this clone itself: Its antigen is not yet known. The input lacks base qualities; no much larger clone sits a single base away.

The germline ends are 14 bases apart after V is trimmed by 0 bases and J by 7 bases. Via the germline V gene, CDR1 is SGDLS and CDR2 YYNGEE. Measured from the cysteine to the phenylalanine, the CDR3 is 15 residues long. Only the CDR3 region is kept as DNA, spanning 45 bases read in frame from base 1. This receptor was taken from a woman between 18 and 30 years old in good health and CMV-seronegative. Material: PBMCs. Recombination connected TRBV9 to TRBJ2-1; the best D guess is TRBD2, with 6 bases matching. The DNA is as follows: TGTGCCAGCAGCGTAGCATTCGGCGGGATGAATGAGCAGTTCTTC. Its coded protein is CASSVAFGGMNEQFF.